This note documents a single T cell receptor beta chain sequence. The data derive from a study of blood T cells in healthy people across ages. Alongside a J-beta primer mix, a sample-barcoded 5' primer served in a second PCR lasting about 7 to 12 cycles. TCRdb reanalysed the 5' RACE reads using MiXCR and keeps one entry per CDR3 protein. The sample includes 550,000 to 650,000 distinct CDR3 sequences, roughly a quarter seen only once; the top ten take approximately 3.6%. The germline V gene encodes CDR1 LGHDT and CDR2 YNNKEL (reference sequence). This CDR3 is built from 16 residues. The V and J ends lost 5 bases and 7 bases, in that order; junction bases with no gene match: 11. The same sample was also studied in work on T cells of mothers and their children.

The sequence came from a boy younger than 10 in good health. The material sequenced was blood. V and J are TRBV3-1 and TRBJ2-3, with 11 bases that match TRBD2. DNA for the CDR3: TGTGCCAGCAGCGGAAGTACTAGCGGGGGACTATATACGCAGTATTTT. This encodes CASSGSTSGGLYTQYF.